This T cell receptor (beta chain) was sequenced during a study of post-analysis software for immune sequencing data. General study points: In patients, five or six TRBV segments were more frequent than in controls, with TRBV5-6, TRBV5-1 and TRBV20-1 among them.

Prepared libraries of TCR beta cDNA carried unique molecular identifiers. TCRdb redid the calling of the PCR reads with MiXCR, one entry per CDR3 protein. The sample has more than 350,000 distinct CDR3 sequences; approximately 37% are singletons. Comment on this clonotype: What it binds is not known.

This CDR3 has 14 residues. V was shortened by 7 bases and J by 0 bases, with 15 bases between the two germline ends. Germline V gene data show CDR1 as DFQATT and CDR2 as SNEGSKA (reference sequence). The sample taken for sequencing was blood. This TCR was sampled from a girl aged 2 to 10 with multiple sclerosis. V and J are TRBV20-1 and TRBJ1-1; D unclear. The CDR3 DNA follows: TGCAGTGTTAGGGCGTTTGACATGAACACTGAAGCTTTCTTT. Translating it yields CSVRAFDMNTEAFF.